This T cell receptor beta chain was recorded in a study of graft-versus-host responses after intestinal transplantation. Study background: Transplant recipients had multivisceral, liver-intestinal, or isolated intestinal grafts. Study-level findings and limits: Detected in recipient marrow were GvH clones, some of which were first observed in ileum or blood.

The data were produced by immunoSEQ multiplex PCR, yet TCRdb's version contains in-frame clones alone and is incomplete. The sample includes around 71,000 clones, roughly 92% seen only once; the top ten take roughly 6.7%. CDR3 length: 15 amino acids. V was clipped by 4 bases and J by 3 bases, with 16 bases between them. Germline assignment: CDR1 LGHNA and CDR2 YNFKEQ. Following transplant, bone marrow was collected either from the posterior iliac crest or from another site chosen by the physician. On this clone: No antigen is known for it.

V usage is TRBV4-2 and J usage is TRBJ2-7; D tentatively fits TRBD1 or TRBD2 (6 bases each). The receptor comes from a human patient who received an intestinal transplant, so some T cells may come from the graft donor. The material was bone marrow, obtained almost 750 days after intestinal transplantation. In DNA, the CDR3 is TGTGCCAGCAGCCGATATGTTGGGGGGCTCTACGAGCAGTACTTC. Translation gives CASSRYVGGLYEQYF.